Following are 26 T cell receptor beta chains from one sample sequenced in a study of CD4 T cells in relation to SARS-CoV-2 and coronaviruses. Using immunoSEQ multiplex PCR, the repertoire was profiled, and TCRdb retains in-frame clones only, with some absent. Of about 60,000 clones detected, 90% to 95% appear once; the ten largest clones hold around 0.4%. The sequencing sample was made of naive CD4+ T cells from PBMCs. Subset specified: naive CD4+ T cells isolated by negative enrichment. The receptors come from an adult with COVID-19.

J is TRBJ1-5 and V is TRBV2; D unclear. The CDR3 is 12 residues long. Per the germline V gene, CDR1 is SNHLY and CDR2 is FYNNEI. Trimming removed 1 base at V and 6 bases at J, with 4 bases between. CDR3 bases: TGTGCCAGCAGTGAAGGTGGTCAGCCCCAGCATTTT. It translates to CASSEGGQPQHF.

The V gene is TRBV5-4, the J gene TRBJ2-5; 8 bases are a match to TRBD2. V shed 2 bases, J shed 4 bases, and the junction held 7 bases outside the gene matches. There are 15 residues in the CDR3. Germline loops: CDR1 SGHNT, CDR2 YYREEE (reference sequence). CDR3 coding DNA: TGTGCCAGCAGCTTAGCGGGAGAGGGGGGAGAGACCCAGTACTTC. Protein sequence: CASSLAGEGGETQYF.

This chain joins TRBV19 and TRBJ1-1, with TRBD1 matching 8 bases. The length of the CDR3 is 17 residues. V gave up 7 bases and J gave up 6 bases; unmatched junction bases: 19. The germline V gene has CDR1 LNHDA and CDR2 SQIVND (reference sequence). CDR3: CASTQQAPGQAGAEAFF. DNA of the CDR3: TGTGCCAGTACCCAACAAGCGCCGGGACAGGCGGGGGCTGAAGCTTTCTTT.

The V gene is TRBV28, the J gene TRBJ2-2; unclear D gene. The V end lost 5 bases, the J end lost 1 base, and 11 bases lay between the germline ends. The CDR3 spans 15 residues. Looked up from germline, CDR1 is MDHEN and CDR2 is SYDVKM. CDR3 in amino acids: CASSKGTMNTGELFF. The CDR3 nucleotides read TGTGCCAGCAGTAAGGGCACAATGAACACCGGGGAGCTGTTTTTT.

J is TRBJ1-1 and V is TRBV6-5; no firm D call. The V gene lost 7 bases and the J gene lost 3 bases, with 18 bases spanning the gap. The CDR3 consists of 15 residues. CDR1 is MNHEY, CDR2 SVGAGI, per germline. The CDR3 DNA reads TGTGCCAGCAACCGCCCGGGCCGCTCGTACACTGAAGCTTTCTTT. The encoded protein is CASNRPGRSYTEAFF.

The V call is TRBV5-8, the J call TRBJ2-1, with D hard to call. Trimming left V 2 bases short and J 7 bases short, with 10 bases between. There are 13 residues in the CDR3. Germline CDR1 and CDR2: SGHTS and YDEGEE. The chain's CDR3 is CASSFLQRNEQFF. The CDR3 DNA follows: TGTGCCAGCAGCTTTTTGCAGCGAAATGAGCAGTTCTTC.

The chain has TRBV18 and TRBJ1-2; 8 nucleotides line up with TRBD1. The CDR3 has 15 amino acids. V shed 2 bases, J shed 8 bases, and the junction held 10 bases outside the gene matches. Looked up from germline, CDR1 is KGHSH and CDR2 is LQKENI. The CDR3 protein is CASSPRRTGTRGYTF. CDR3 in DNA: TGTGCCAGCTCACCAAGGAGGACAGGGACGAGAGGCTACACCTTC.

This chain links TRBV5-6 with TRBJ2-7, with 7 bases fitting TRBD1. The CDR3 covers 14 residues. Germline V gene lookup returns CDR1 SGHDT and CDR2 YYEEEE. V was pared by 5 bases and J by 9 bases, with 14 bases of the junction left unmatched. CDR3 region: CASSSYRGRDRQYF. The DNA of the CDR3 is TGTGCCAGCAGTTCCTACAGGGGCCGGGATAGGCAGTACTTC.

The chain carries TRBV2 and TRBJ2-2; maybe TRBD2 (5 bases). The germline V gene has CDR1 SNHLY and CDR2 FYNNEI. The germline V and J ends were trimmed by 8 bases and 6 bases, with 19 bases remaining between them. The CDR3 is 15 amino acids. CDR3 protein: CASLGGLGSAGELFF. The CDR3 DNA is TGTGCCAGCCTAGGAGGATTAGGGTCGGCCGGGGAGCTGTTTTTT.

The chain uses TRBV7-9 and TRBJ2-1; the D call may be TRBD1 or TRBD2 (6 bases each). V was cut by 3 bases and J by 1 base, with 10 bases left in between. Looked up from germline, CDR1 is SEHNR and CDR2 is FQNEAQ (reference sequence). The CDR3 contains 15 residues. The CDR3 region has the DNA TGTGCCAGCAGCTTCGGGGGCCCTTCCTACAATGAGCAGTTCTTC. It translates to CASSFGGPSYNEQFF.

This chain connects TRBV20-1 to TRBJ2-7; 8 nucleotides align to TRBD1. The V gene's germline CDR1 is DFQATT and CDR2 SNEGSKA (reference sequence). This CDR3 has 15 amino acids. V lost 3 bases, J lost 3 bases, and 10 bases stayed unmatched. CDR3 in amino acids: CSASEPGQAYYEQYF. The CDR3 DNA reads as TGCAGTGCTAGTGAACCGGGACAGGCTTACTACGAGCAGTACTTC.

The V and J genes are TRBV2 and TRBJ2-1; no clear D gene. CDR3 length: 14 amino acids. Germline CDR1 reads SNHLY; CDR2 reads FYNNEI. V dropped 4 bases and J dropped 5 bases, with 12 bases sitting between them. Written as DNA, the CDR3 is TGTGCCAGCAGTGTTTATCAGGAAAACAATGAGCAGTTCTTC. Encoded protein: CASSVYQENNEQFF.

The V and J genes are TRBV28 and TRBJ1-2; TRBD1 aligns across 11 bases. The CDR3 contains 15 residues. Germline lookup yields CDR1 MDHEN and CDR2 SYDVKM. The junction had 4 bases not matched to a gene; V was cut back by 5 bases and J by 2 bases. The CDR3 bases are TGTGCCAGCAGTGGGGACAGGGGGTACAACTATGGCTACACCTTC. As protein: CASSGDRGYNYGYTF.

CDR3 protein: CSASTRGGYNEQFF. The CDR3 DNA is TGCAGTGCTAGTACCAGGGGGGGGTACAATGAGCAGTTCTTC. This chain connects TRBV20-1 to TRBJ2-1; D may correspond to TRBD1 or TRBD2 (7 bases each). The CDR3 covers 14 residues. CDR1 is DFQATT, CDR2 SNEGSKA, per germline (reference sequence). V was shortened by 3 bases and J by 4 bases, with 13 bases between the two germline ends.

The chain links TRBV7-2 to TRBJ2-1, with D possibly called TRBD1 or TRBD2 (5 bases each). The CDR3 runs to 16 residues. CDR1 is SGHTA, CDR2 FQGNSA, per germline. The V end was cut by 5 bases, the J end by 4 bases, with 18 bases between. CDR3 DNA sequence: TGTGCCAGCAGCGAGAGGTTCTCGGGACCATACAATGAGCAGTTCTTC. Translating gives CASSERFSGPYNEQFF.

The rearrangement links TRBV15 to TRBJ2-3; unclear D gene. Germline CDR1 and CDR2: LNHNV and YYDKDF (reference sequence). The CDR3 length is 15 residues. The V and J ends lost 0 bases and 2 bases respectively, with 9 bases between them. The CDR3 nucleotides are TGTGCCACCAGCAGAGATGGGATATACACAGATACGCAGTATTTT. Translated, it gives CATSRDGIYTDTQYF.

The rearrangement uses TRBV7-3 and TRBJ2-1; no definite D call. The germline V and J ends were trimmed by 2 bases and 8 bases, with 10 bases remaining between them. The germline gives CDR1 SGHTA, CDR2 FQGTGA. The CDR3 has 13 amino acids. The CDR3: CASSLDQLDEQFF. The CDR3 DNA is TGTGCCAGCAGCTTAGACCAGTTGGATGAGCAGTTCTTC. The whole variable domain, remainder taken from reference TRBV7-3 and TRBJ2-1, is GAGVSQTPSNKVTEKGKYVELRCDPISGHTALYWYRQSLGQGPEFLIYFQGTGAADDSGLPNDRFFAVRPEGSVSTLKIQRTERGDSAVYLCASSLDQLDEQFFGPGTRLTVL.

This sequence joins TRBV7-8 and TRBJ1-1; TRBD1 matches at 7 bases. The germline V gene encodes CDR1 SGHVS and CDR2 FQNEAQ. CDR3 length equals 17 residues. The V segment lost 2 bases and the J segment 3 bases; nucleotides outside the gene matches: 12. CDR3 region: CASSLWAAGGYDTEAFF. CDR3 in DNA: TGTGCCAGCAGCTTATGGGCGGCAGGGGGGTATGACACTGAAGCTTTCTTT.

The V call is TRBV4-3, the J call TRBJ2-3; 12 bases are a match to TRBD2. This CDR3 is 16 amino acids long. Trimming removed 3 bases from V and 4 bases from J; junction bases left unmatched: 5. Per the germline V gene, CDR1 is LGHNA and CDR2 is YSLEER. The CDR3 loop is CASSHKLAGGADTQYF. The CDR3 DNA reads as TGCGCCAGCAGCCACAAACTAGCGGGAGGCGCAGATACGCAGTATTTT.

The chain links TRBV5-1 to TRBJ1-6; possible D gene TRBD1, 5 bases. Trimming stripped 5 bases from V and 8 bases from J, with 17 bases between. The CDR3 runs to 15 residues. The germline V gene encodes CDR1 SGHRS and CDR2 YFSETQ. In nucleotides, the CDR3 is TGCGCCAGCAGTTGGAGGATCGGCAGGGATTCACCCCTCCACTTT. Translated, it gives CASSWRIGRDSPLHF.

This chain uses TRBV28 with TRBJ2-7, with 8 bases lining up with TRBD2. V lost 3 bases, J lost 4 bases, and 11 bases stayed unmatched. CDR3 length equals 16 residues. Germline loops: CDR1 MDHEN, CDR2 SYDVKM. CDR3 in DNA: TGTGCCAGCAGTTTTTCGGGAGGGGGGAACCTTTACGAGCAGTACTTC. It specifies CASSFSGGGNLYEQYF.

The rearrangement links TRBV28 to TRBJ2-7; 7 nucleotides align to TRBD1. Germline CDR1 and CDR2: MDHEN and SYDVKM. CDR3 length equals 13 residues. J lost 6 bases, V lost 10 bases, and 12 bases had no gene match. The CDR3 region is CATSKGQPFEQYF. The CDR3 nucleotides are TGTGCCACCAGCAAGGGACAGCCTTTCGAGCAGTACTTC.

The chain's CDR3 is CASSARLAGGITDTQYF. For the CDR3, the DNA is TGTGCCAGCAGCGCACGACTAGCGGGAGGGATCACAGATACGCAGTATTTT. The chain combines TRBV11-2 with TRBJ2-3; 14 nucleotides align to TRBD2. CDR3 size: 17 residues. Looked up from germline, CDR1 is SGHAT and CDR2 is FQNNGV. V shed 5 bases, J shed 2 bases, and the junction held 6 bases outside the gene matches.

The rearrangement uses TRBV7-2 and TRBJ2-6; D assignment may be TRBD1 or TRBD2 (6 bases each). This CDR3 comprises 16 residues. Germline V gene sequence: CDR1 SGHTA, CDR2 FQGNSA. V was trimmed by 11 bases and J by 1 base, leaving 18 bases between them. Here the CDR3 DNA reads TGTGCCGCAGGAGGGGGGTGGTTATCTGGGGCCAACGTCCTGACTTTC. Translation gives CAAGGGWLSGANVLTF.

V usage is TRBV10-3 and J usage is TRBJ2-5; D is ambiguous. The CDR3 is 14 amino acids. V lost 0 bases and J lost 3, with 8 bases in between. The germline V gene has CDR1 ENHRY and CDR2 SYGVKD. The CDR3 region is CAISESKGEETQYF. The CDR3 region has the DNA TGTGCCATCAGTGAGTCCAAAGGAGAAGAGACCCAGTACTTC.

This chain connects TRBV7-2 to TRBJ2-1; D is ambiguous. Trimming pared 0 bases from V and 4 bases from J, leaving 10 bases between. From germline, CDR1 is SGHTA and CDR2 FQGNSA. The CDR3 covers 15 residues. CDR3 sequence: CASSLAPRPYNEQFF. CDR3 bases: TGTGCCAGCAGCTTAGCCCCTCGACCTTACAATGAGCAGTTCTTC.